One T cell receptor beta chain is described in this entry. Its specificity is not known. Clones were sequenced by immunoSEQ multiplex PCR, and TCRdb holds only the in-frame ones, with some missing. The sample lists under 50,000 clones; about 78% were seen once. Germline V gene lookup returns CDR1 DFQATT and CDR2 SNEGSKA (reference sequence). This CDR3 has 14 amino acids. Trimming shortened V by 3 bases and J by 4 bases, and 13 bases separated the two germline ends. This entry comes from a study of vaccination effects on CD4 cells after COVID-19. Study information: After expansion with viral peptide pools in the ViraFEST assay, antigen-specific CD4+ T cells were sequenced. BNT162b2 vaccine or mRNA-1273 vaccine was given to participants in two doses.

Upon completion of more than eight days in culture, CD4+ T cells were isolated. Sometime from March through December 2020, the person acquired a SARS-CoV-2 infection that PCR confirmed. IL-2 medium was substituted for half the medium on days 3 and 7. The chain is built from TRBV20-1 and TRBJ2-1; D gene uncertain. This specimen was CD4+ T cells from PBMCs cultured without peptide, taken before COVID-19 vaccination. The sequence derives from a human donor who had a prior SARS-CoV-2 infection. The chain's CDR3 is CSASVPGLYNEQFF. The DNA of the CDR3 is TGCAGTGCTAGTGTCCCCGGGCTTTACAATGAGCAGTTCTTC.